These 2 T cell receptor beta chains were all obtained from the same sample, sequenced in a study of blood T cell repertoires in COVID-19. Some clones are missing from TCRdb's copy, which holds only in-frame ones; the method was immunoSEQ multiplex PCR. The repertoire has under 250,000 clones, over 70% of them found once; the top ten carry roughly 8.2%. Sequencing was done on a sample of peripheral blood. These receptors were collected from a woman aged 45-60 years with acute or convalescent COVID-19.

The chain joins TRBV10-2 to TRBJ2-7; 11 bases are shared with TRBD2. This CDR3 comprises 14 residues. V lost 2 bases and J lost 3; bases outside the gene matches: 0. Looked up from germline, CDR1 is WSHSY and CDR2 is SAAADI. CDR3 DNA: TGCGCCAGCAGTGAGGGGACTAGCGGCTACGAGCAGTACTTC. This encodes CASSEGTSGYEQYF.

This clone was detected once. The chain couples TRBV19 to TRBJ1-1; perhaps TRBD1 as D (6 bases). V lost 5 bases, J lost 4 bases, and 14 bases lay in between. Germline V lookup: CDR1 LNHDA, CDR2 SQIVND (reference sequence). The CDR3 is made up of 14 amino acids. CDR3 protein: CASSWTEGVTEAFF. DNA of the CDR3: TGTGCCAGTAGTTGGACAGAAGGGGTCACTGAAGCTTTCTTT.